A single sample is the source of the 10 T cell receptor beta chains below, sequenced in a study of shared clonotypes between healthy human individuals. TCRdb's copy holds only in-frame clones and misses some; the assay was immunoSEQ multiplex PCR. The sample yields about 1 million clones, about 75% seen once. Material: memory CD4+ T cells sorted from blood. Subset described: CD45RA-negative fraction. The receptors originated from a man between 18 and 35 years old in good health.

This clone occurred once. The chain combines TRBV5-4 with TRBJ2-3; 12 bases agree with TRBD2. J was trimmed by 3 bases and V by 5 bases; bases with no gene match: 4. Looked up from germline, CDR1 is SGHNT and CDR2 is YYREEE (reference sequence). CDR3 length equals 15 residues. In nucleotides, the CDR3 is TGTGCCAGCAGGTCTGGGACTAGCGGGACAGATACGCAGTATTTT. Its translation is CASRSGTSGTDTQYF.

This clone was detected only once. This rearrangement joins TRBV6-6 to TRBJ1-4, with D unclear. The CDR3 has 15 amino acids. Germline CDR1 is MNHNY and CDR2 is SVGAGI (reference sequence). Trimming took 2 bases from V and 4 from J, leaving 11 bases between them. The CDR3 region has the DNA TGTGCCAGCAGTTACCTGTCGAGTAATAATGAAAAACTGTTTTTT. As protein: CASSYLSSNNEKLFF.

The chain links TRBV18 to TRBJ2-7, with 13 bases that match TRBD2. CDR1 is KGHSH, CDR2 LQKENI, per germline. The CDR3 consists of 15 residues. Trimming took 5 bases from V and 5 from J; bases not matched to a gene: 6. CDR3 sequence reads: CASSSLGLAGNEQYF. CDR3 DNA: TGTGCCAGCTCATCTCTGGGACTAGCGGGAAACGAGCAGTACTTC.

The table lists this clone with a few counts. This chain joins TRBV29-1 and TRBJ2-3; D uncertain. This CDR3 comprises 11 residues. The V and J ends lost 1 base and 8 bases respectively, with 7 bases between them. Germline V CDR1 and CDR2: SQVTM, ANQGSEA. CDR3 sequence: CSVEAGSTQYF. CDR3 nucleotides: TGCAGCGTTGAAGCCGGTTCTACGCAGTATTTT.

The chain has TRBV7-2 and TRBJ2-1, with TRBD2 matching over 7 bases. The V and J ends lost 6 bases and 1 base, in that order; junction bases with no gene match: 9. Germline CDR1 is SGHTA and CDR2 is FQGNSA. CDR3 size: 16 residues. CDR3 protein: CASSPFGGGSYNEQFF. The DNA for the CDR3 is TGTGCCAGCAGTCCCTTCGGGGGAGGGTCCTACAATGAGCAGTTCTTC.

V usage is TRBV5-1 and J usage is TRBJ1-2; 8 positions match TRBD1. The CDR3 loop spans 16 amino acids. V dropped 0 bases and J dropped 8; count of bases not matched to a gene: 12. Germline CDR1 SGHRS, CDR2 YFSETQ. The CDR3 reads CASSLDPGGKGRGYTF. CDR3 DNA: TGCGCCAGCAGCTTGGATCCAGGGGGCAAAGGGAGGGGCTACACCTTC. Looking up the rest from reference TRBV5-1 and TRBJ1-2 gives the full variable domain: KAGVTQTPRYLIKTRGQQVTLSCSPISGHRSVSWYQQTPGQGLQFLFEYFSETQRNKGNFPGRFSGRQFSNSRSEMNVSTLELGDSALYLCASSLDPGGKGRGYTFGSGTRLTVV.

The rearrangement uses TRBV28 and TRBJ2-3; 8 positions match TRBD2. The CDR3 totals 15 residues. Germline CDR1 reads MDHEN; CDR2 reads SYDVKM. Unmatched junction bases numbered 5, after V lost 4 bases and J lost 2 bases. The CDR3 sequence: CASSSAGALTDTQYF. The CDR3 DNA is TGTGCCAGCAGTTCAGCGGGGGCCCTCACAGATACGCAGTATTTT.

The V call is TRBV9, the J call TRBJ2-3; D remains unclear. V lost 3 bases, J lost 0 bases, and 5 bases lay in between. Germline CDR1 SGDLS, CDR2 YYNGEE. CDR3 length: 13 amino acids. In DNA form, the CDR3 reads TGTGCCAGCAGCGCCATGAGCACAGATACGCAGTATTTT. Translated, it gives CASSAMSTDTQYF.

This clone came up many times. The V gene is TRBV19, the J gene TRBJ1-5; 8 nucleotides agree with TRBD1. V lost 10 bases to trimming and J lost 9 bases; unmatched junction nucleotides: 17. CDR1 and CDR2 (germline): LNHDA, SQIVND (reference sequence). The CDR3 consists of 15 residues. CDR3 nucleotides: TGTGCCACCAAGGACAGGGTTTTGGCGACTTCGCCCCAGCATTTT. Residues: CATKDRVLATSPQHF.

This clone was recorded a few times. V and J are TRBV9 and TRBJ2-5; 7 positions match TRBD2. The CDR3 covers 15 residues. CDR1 and CDR2 from the germline V gene are SGDLS and YYNGEE. With V trimmed by 4 bases and J by 5 bases, 11 bases remained unmatched. The CDR3 is CASSPRTREAETQYF. Written as DNA, the CDR3 is TGTGCCAGCAGCCCCCGGACTAGGGAGGCGGAGACCCAGTACTTC.